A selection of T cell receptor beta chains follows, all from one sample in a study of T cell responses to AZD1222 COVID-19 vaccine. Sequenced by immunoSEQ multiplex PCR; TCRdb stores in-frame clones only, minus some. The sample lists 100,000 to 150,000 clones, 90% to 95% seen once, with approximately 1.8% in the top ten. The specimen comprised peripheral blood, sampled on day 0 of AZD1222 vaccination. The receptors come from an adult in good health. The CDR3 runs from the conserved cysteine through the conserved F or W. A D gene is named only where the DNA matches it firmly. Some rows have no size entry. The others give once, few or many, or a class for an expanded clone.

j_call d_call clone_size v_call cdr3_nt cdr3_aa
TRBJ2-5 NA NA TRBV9 TGTGCCAGCAGCGTGACCGGGGGGCCGGGGGAGACCCAGTACTTC CASSVTGGPGETQYF
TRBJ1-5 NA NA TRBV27 TGTGCCAGCAGTTTGGGAGGGAGCAATCAGCCCCAGCATTTT CASSLGGSNQPQHF
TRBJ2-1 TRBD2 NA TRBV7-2 TGTGCCACAGCTAGCGGCTACAATGAGCAGTTCTTC CATASGYNEQFF
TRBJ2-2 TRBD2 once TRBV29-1 TGCAGCGTTCAGCGGGAGTTCGCCGGGGAGCTGTTTTTT CSVQREFAGELFF
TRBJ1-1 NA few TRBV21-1 TGTGCCAGCAGCCGGGGGTCGGGGACAAGGAACACTGAAGCTTTCTTT CASSRGSGTRNTEAFF
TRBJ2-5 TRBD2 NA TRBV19 TGTGCCAGTAGAAGCGGGAGCGGACTTGAGACCCAGTACTTC CASRSGSGLETQYF
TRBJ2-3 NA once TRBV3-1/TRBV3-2 TGTGCCAGCAGCGACCGATTGGAGAGCACAGATACGCAGTATTTT CASSDRLESTDTQYF
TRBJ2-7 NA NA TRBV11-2 TGTGCCAGCAGCTTAGGGGGTCGGAACGAGCAGTACTTC CASSLGGRNEQYF
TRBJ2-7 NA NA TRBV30 TGTGCCTGGAGTGGGTCTGCCCCCTACGAGCAGTACTTC CAWSGSAPYEQYF
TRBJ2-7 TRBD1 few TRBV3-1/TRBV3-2 TGTGCCAGCAGTCCGTTCCAGGGGGCAGTAACCTACGAGCAGTACTTC CASSPFQGAVTYEQYF
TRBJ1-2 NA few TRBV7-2 TGTGCCAGCAGCTTAGTGGAGAGGACCATATATGGCTACACCTTC CASSLVERTIYGYTF
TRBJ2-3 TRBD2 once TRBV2 TGTGCCAGCAGCCCCCTGACTAGCGGGACGACCGAGGGGTATTTT CASSPLTSGTTEGYF
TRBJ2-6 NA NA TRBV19 TGTGCCAGTAGTATTACTGCAGGGCATACCTTCTCTGGGGCCAACGTCCTGACTTTC CASSITAGHTFSGANVLTF
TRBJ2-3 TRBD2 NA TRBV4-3 TGCGCCAGCAGCCAAGATTTTAGCGGGGGGGCTAAAGATACGCAGTATTTT CASSQDFSGGAKDTQYF
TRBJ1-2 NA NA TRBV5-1 TGCGCCAGCAGCGCTCCGGACAAGAGGCCGCCCATTAATTATGGCTACACCTTC CASSAPDKRPPINYGYTF
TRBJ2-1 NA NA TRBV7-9 TGTGCCAGCAGCCAGGCAGGAAGTGAGCAGTTCTTC CASSQAGSEQFF
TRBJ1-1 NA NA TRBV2 TGTGCCATCCTCCCCCCCGGTGCGTTCTCTGAAGCTTTCTTT CAILPPGAFSEAFF
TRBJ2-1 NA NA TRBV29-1 TGCAGCGTTGCGCGAGCCCCCAACAATGAGCAGTTCTTC CSVARAPNNEQFF
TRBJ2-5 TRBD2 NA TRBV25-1 TGTGCCGGCGCCGACCCGGGGGAGGGGGAGACCCAGTACTTC CAGADPGEGETQYF
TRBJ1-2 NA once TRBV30 TGTGCCTGGACGGCGGAACTGATCTATGGCTACACCTTC CAWTAELIYGYTF
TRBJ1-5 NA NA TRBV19 TGTGCCAGTTCTAAACAACTAGCGCTACGTTCCAATCAGCCCCAGCATTTT CASSKQLALRSNQPQHF
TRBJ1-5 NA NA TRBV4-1 TGCGCCAGCAGCCAGACAGTAAATCAGCCCCAGCATTTT CASSQTVNQPQHF
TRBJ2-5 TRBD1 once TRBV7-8 TGTGCCAGCAGCCTCGAAAGGGGGACAGGGTCCCGGCTACTTCCCTTTCGCCAAGAGACCCAGTACTTC CASSLERGTGSRLLPFRQETQYF
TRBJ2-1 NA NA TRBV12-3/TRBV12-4 TGTGCCAGCAGCACAGGGTACAATGAGCAGTTCTTC CASSTGYNEQFF
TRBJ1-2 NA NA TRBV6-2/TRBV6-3 TGTGCCAGCAGTTACGGGGGCAGTCGGGGCTATGGCTACACCTTC CASSYGGSRGYGYTF
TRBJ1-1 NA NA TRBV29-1 TGCAGCGTTGAGAGGGGGTCGGGGAACACTGAAGCTTTCTTT CSVERGSGNTEAFF
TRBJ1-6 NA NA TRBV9 TGTGCCAGCAGCGTAGCCTATAATTCACCCCTCCACTTT CASSVAYNSPLHF
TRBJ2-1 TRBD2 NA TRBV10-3 TGTGCCATCAGCGCACCGGGACTAGCGGGAGAAACGTCCTACAATGAGCAGTTCTTC CAISAPGLAGETSYNEQFF
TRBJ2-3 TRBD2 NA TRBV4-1 TGCGCCAGCAGCCCCTGGACTAGCGCCAATACGCAGTATTTT CASSPWTSANTQYF
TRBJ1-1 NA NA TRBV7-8 TGTGCCAGCAGCTTAAGGCTGACTGAAGCTTTCTTT CASSLRLTEAFF
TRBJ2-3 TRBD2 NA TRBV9 TGTGCCAGCAGCGTAGGAGCGGGAGGGGAAGATACGCAGTATTTT CASSVGAGGEDTQYF
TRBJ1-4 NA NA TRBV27 TGTGCCAGCAGTCCGATAGACAGAGCAACTAATGAAAAACTGTTTTTT CASSPIDRATNEKLFF
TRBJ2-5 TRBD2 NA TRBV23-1 TGCGCCAGCAGTCAATCATCCGAGCGGGAGAGTTGGGAGACCCAGTACTTC CASSQSSERESWETQYF
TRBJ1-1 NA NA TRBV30 TGTGCCTGGAGTGTGGTTTGGAGTCGGATGAACACTGAAGCTTTCTTT CAWSVVWSRMNTEAFF
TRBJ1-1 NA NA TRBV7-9 TGTGCCAGCAGCTTGGAACCCATGAACACTGAAGCTTTCTTT CASSLEPMNTEAFF
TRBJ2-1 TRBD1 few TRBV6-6 TGTGCCAGCAGTGGACAGGGGGCGAATGAGCAGTTCTTC CASSGQGANEQFF
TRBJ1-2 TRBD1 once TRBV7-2 TGTGCCAGCAGCTTTACCGGGACAGGGGAAGATGGCTACACCTTC CASSFTGTGEDGYTF
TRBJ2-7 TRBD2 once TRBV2 TGTGCCTCTCAGGGAGGACTAGCGGGAGTGGGACGCGAGCAGTACTTC CASQGGLAGVGREQYF
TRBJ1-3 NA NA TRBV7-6 TGTGCCAGCAGCTTAGCCGGGATGTCTGGAAACACCATATATTTT CASSLAGMSGNTIYF
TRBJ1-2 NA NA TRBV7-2 TGTGCCAGCAGCTTAGATTTCAGGGGACACCTGGACACCTTC CASSLDFRGHLDTF
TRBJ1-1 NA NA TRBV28 TGTGCCAGCAGACTTCCTATCACGACAGGGAACACTGAAGCTTTCTTT CASRLPITTGNTEAFF
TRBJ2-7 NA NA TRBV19 TGTGCCACTTCTACCACAGGGGGGGGCTACGAGCAGTACTTC CATSTTGGGYEQYF
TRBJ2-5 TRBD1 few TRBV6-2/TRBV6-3 TGTGCCAGCAGTTACTGGGACAGGGGCCAAGAGACCCAGTACTTC CASSYWDRGQETQYF
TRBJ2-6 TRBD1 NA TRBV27 TGTGCCAGCAGTTTAACCCCTCACAGGGGGTTAGGCTCTGGGGCCAACGTCCTGACTTTC CASSLTPHRGLGSGANVLTF
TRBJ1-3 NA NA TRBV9 TGTGCCAGCAGCGTAGAATCAGCTGGAAACACCATATATTTT CASSVESAGNTIYF
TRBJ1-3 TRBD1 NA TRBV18 TGTGCCAGCTCGACAGGGCCTTACCCCTCTGGAAACACCATATATTTT CASSTGPYPSGNTIYF
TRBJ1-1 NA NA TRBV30 TGTGCCTGCATCGCAGGAGGCACTGAAGCTTTCTTT CACIAGGTEAFF
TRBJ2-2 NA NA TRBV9 TGTGCCAGCAGCGTATTAGGACAGCACACCGGGGAGCTGTTTTTT CASSVLGQHTGELFF
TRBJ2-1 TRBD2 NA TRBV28 TGTGCCAGCAGTTTGCGACCTCCGACTAGCGGGAGGGTGTTCTTC CASSLRPPTSGRVFF
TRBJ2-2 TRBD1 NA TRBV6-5 TGTGCCAGCAGTTACAAAGGGGGCGGCACCGGGGAGCTGTTTTTT CASSYKGGGTGELFF
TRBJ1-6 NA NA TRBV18 TGTGCCAGCTCACTGAAGGGATCGAATAATTCACCCCTCCACTTT CASSLKGSNNSPLHF
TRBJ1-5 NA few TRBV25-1 TGTGCCAGCAGTCTAAGTGGTCAGCCCCAGCATTTT CASSLSGQPQHF
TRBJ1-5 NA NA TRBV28 TGTGCCAGCACCTATACGGGCCAAGGAAGCAATCAGCCCCAGCATTTT CASTYTGQGSNQPQHF
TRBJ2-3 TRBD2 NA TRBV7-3 TGTGCCAGCAGCTTACGTAGCGGGGGGAGGGCAGATACGCAGTATTTT CASSLRSGGRADTQYF
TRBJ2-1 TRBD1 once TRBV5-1 TGCGCCAGCAGCCCCACAGGGGGCCCTAGCTCCTACAATGAGCAGTTCTTC CASSPTGGPSSYNEQFF